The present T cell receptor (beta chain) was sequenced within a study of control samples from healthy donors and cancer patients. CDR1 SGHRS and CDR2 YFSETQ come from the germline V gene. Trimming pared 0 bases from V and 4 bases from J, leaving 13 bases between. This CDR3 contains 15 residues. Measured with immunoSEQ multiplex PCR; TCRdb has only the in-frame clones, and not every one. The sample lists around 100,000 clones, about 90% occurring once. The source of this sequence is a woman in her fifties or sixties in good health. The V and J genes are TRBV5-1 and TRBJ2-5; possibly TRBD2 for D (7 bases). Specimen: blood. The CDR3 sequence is CASSLEGGGRETQYF. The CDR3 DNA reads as TGCGCCAGCAGCTTGGAGGGGGGGGGACGAGAGACCCAGTACTTC.